Detailed here is one T cell receptor (beta chain). The data originate from a study of OX40 agonist ivuxolimab in advanced cancers. About the study: The study enrolled dose-escalation patients with hepatocellular carcinoma, melanoma, renal cell or head and neck cancer.

This CDR3 is built from 14 residues. The V gene end was trimmed by 4 bases and the J gene end by 3 bases; junction bases not matched to a gene: 4. Germline assignment: CDR1 SEHNR and CDR2 FQNEAQ (reference sequence). Repertoires were generated with immunoSEQ multiplex PCR, while TCRdb's copy carries only in-frame clones and drops some. The sample carries tens of thousands of clones, 80% to 90% recorded once. The chain recombines TRBV7-9 with TRBJ2-7; 9 bases match TRBD1. The TCR was taken from an adult with an advanced solid tumor such as melanoma, head and neck, liver or kidney cancer. The sequencing here drew on CD4+ or CD8+ T cells sorted from blood, taken in a trial of the OX40 agonist ivuxolimab. This CDR3 reads CASSSGDRVYEQYF. The CDR3 coding sequence is TGTGCCAGCAGCTCAGGGGACAGGGTCTACGAGCAGTACTTC.